Listed here is a single T cell receptor beta chain. Its antigen is unknown. Germline-derived CDR1 and CDR2 are SGHDT and YYEEEE. This CDR3 contains 14 residues. The V and J ends lost 4 bases and 4 bases, in that order; junction bases with no gene match: 5. The data stem from a study of OX40 agonist ivuxolimab in advanced cancers. Broader study findings: At 0.1 to 3.0 mg/kg and by week 6, CD4+ and CD8+ T cells in the blood had expanded clonally.

Researchers took blood at baseline, on cycle 4 day 1, and on cycle 7 day 1. Profiled with immunoSEQ multiplex PCR; TCRdb holds only in-frame clones, not every one. The table has tens of thousands of clones, roughly 86% seen once. The material sequenced was CD4+ or CD8+ T cells sorted from blood, taken in a trial of the OX40 agonist ivuxolimab. This receptor was identified in an adult with an advanced solid tumor such as melanoma, head and neck, liver or kidney cancer. This rearrangement joins TRBV5-6 to TRBJ1-1; TRBD1 matches at 9 bases. In DNA, the CDR3 is TGTGCCAGCAGCCCCTGGACAGGGGTCACTGAAGCTTTCTTT. Its translation is CASSPWTGVTEAFF.